This T cell receptor (beta chain) was found in a study of early T cells in non-severe SARS-CoV-2 infection. Study overall: Chains from this unsorted whole-blood bulk RNA could not be paired. Findings of the study overall: Anti-spike CD8 responses were favored by VDJdb matching, which missed private and CD4 specificities.

The ends lost 8 bases at V and 6 bases at J; junction bases unmatched: 9. This CDR3 region has 13 residues. From germline, CDR1 is SEHNR and CDR2 FQNEAQ (reference sequence). Individually, cDNA molecules had unique molecular identifiers attached to them. One entry per CDR3 protein results from TCRdb running MiXCR on the 5' RACE reads. The sample shows 65,000 to 95,000 distinct CDR3 sequences, around 5% of them seen only once. At least ten counts were recorded for this clonotype. The antigen remains undetermined. Sample: whole blood, taken at baseline. This TCR was recovered from an adult who was a healthcare worker with PCR-confirmed SARS-CoV-2 infection or an uninfected control (not recorded which). The genes are TRBV7-9 and TRBJ1-1, with 7 bases fitting TRBD1. CDR3 loop: CASRDRYDPEAFF. The DNA of the CDR3 is TGTGCCAGCCGGGACAGATACGACCCTGAAGCTTTCTTT.